This T cell receptor beta chain was recorded in a study of blood T cell repertoires in COVID-19. For the study at large: The study drew acute and convalescent COVID-19 samples from the United States, Italy and Spain. In each case, the material was cDNA or gDNA derived from T cells, B-cell-depleted T cells, or PBMCs.

Generated by immunoSEQ multiplex PCR, the TCRdb table keeps only in-frame clones and is missing some. The data show around 450,000 clones, around 89% seen once. Sequencing was carried out using peripheral blood. The receptor's source is a woman aged 30 to 39 with acute or convalescent COVID-19.

CDR3 coding DNA: TGTGCCAGCAGTTCGGACAGAGCAGACTATGGCTACACCTTC. Its translation is CASSSDRADYGYTF. The J gene is TRBJ1-2, the V gene TRBV27, with D perhaps matching TRBD1 (6 bases). The CDR3 is 14 amino acids. The V and J ends lost 4 bases and 3 bases respectively, with 12 bases between them. The germline V gene encodes CDR1 MNHEY and CDR2 SMNVEV (reference sequence).